This T cell receptor (beta chain) was identified in a study of CD4 T cells in relation to SARS-CoV-2 and coronaviruses. Study at large: TCR beta CDR3s were sequenced after roughly nine-day antigen culture of PBMCs.

This clone showed up just a few times. The antigen is unknown. The CDR3 loop spans 16 amino acids. Deletions cut 4 bases from V and 8 bases from J, with 20 bases between. Germline V gene data show CDR1 as MGHRA and CDR2 as YSYEKL. The unexposed donors gave CD4+ T cells in about 2011-2018, prior to COVID-19. The cells were cultured for over eight days before CD4+ T cells were isolated. Method: immunoSEQ multiplex PCR; TCRdb's copy keeps in-frame clones and lacks some. In the table there are tens of thousands of clones, about 75% of which are singletons. Material for sequencing was CD4+ T cells from PBMCs, cultured in vitro. The receptor was isolated from a human donor in good health. The gene calls are TRBV4-1 and TRBJ1-4; possibly TRBD1 for D (6 bases). The CDR3 region is CASSLSRDTRREKLFF. The CDR3 DNA sequence: TGCGCCAGCAGCCTTTCCCGGGACACTAGACGGGAAAAACTGTTTTTT.